Each of the 26 T cell receptor beta chains below was sequenced from the same sample in a study of cytomegalovirus exposure and HLA in healthy donors. The study ran its PCR with 60 Vbeta and 13 Jbeta primers. TCRdb keeps only in-frame clones here, not all; method: immunoSEQ multiplex PCR. The table shows 130,000 to 150,000 clones, with around four fifths occurring only once. The sequenced sample consisted of PBMCs. These receptor sequences come from a boy aged 2 to 9 in good health and CMV-seronegative.

The chain carries TRBV5-1 and TRBJ2-5; TRBD2 matches 16 bases. Germline assignment: CDR1 SGHRS and CDR2 YFSETQ. The CDR3 runs 17 residues. The V gene end was trimmed by 1 base and the J gene end by 3 bases; junction bases not matched to a gene: 3. CDR3 nucleotides: TGCGCCAGCAGCTTGACCGGGACTAGCGGGAGGGAAGAGACCCAGTACTTC. Translated: CASSLTGTSGREETQYF. Complete variable domain (other parts from reference TRBV5-1 and TRBJ2-5): KAGVTQTPRYLIKTRGQQVTLSCSPISGHRSVSWYQQTPGQGLQFLFEYFSETQRNKGNFPGRFSGRQFSNSRSEMNVSTLELGDSALYLCASSLTGTSGREETQYFGPGTRLLVL.

This chain links TRBV2 with TRBJ2-7; D possibly corresponds to TRBD2 (5 bases). The CDR3 sequence is 15 residues long. V lost 6 bases and J 7 bases, leaving 22 bases between the germline ends. The germline gives CDR1 SNHLY, CDR2 FYNNEI. The CDR3 reads CASSWGRGSLSEQYF. The CDR3 bases are TGTGCCAGCAGCTGGGGTCGGGGATCTCTTTCGGAGCAGTACTTC. The whole variable domain, remainder taken from reference TRBV2 and TRBJ2-7, is EPEVTQTPSHQVTQMGQEVILRCVPISNHLYFYWYRQILGQKVEFLVSFYNNEISEKSEIFDDQFSVERPDGSNFTLKIRSTKLEDSAMYFCASSWGRGSLSEQYFGPGTRLTVT.

The chain has TRBV18 and TRBJ1-3; tentatively, D is TRBD1 (6 bases). From germline, CDR1 is KGHSH and CDR2 LQKENI. The V and J ends lost 3 bases and 0 bases respectively, with 9 bases between them. There are 15 residues in the CDR3. The CDR3 DNA reads as TGTGCCAGCTCACCCAACAGGGACTCTGGAAACACCATATATTTT. It encodes CASSPNRDSGNTIYF.

This chain uses TRBV6-6 with TRBJ2-6, with unresolved D. CDR3 length: 15 residues. Trimming removed 4 bases at V and 0 bases at J, with 7 bases between. In germline, CDR1 is MNHNY, CDR2 SVGAGI (reference sequence). The CDR3 nucleotides read TGTGCCAGCAGTTTCGAGATCTCTGGGGCCAACGTCCTGACTTTC. Its protein product is CASSFEISGANVLTF.

J is TRBJ2-4 and V is TRBV10-3, with 7 bases that match TRBD2. Germline V gene lookup returns CDR1 ENHRY and CDR2 SYGVKD. This CDR3 spans 21 amino acids. V lost 0 bases, J lost 0 bases, and 17 bases stayed unmatched. The CDR3 sequence is CAISESSPLAADLLAKNIQYF. CDR3 nucleotides: TGTGCCATCAGTGAGTCGTCTCCCCTAGCGGCCGACTTGTTAGCCAAAAACATTCAGTACTTC.

The chain couples TRBV10-1 to TRBJ2-7; D unclear. In germline, CDR1 is WNHNN, CDR2 SYGVQD (reference sequence). The germline V and J ends were trimmed by 5 bases and 2 bases, with 13 bases remaining between them. The CDR3 consists of 14 residues. DNA of the CDR3: TGCGCCAGCAGTCCCGCCAGGAAACCCTACGAGCAGTACTTC. Its protein product is CASSPARKPYEQYF.

The gene calls are TRBV5-4 and TRBJ2-2; D possibly corresponds to TRBD1 (6 bases). CDR3 size: 15 residues. V lost 6 bases and J lost 6, with 18 bases in between. Germline CDR1 is SGHNT and CDR2 is YYREEE (reference sequence). DNA of the CDR3: TGTGCCAGCAACAGGGAGCCCATCGGGGCCGGGGAGCTGTTTTTT. It codes for CASNREPIGAGELFF.

The chain uses TRBV5-1 and TRBJ1-2, with D maybe TRBD1 (6 bases). Trimming took off 0 bases at V and 6 bases at J, with 6 bases between the two ends. CDR1 is SGHRS, CDR2 YFSETQ, per germline. The CDR3 is 12 residues long. The CDR3 coding sequence is TGCGCCAGCAGCTTGGCAGGGGATGGCTACACCTTC. Translation: CASSLAGDGYTF.

This sequence joins TRBV19 and TRBJ1-5, with D possibly matching TRBD1 (5 bases). Trimming took 5 bases from V and 1 from J, leaving 15 bases between them. Germline values: CDR1 LNHDA, CDR2 SQIVND (reference sequence). The CDR3 is 16 amino acids. CDR3 sequence: CASSPILGVSNQPQHF. CDR3 coding DNA: TGTGCCAGTAGTCCCATCCTAGGGGTAAGCAATCAGCCCCAGCATTTT.

This chain joins TRBV15 and TRBJ2-7; 7 nucleotides line up with TRBD2. In germline, CDR1 is LNHNV, CDR2 YYDKDF (reference sequence). The V gene end was trimmed by 0 bases and the J gene end by 5 bases; junction bases not matched to a gene: 7. The CDR3 covers 15 residues. CDR3 sequence reads: CATSRDRGGADEQYF. The CDR3 nucleotides are TGTGCCACCAGCAGAGATCGGGGAGGGGCTGACGAGCAGTACTTC.

The rearrangement joins TRBV15 to TRBJ2-5; the match to TRBD2 covers 8 bases. V trimming: 0 bases; J trimming: 6 bases; junction bases outside the gene matches: 12. CDR1 LNHNV and CDR2 YYDKDF come from the germline V gene (reference sequence). The CDR3 sequence is 17 residues long. The CDR3 protein is CATSRDRPGGADKTQYF. CDR3 sequence (DNA): TGTGCCACCAGCAGAGATCGTCCCGGGGGGGCCGACAAGACCCAGTACTTC.

V and J are TRBV4-1 and TRBJ2-3; D is unclear. The CDR3 is 15 amino acids. CDR1 is MGHRA, CDR2 YSYEKL, per germline. V dropped 0 bases and J dropped 1 base, with 8 bases sitting between them. CDR3 DNA: TGCGCCAGCAGCCAAGAACCGGGTGGCACAGATACGCAGTATTTT. Protein product: CASSQEPGGTDTQYF.

V is TRBV27 and J is TRBJ2-7; the D gene is possibly TRBD1 (5 bases). Germline assignment: CDR1 MNHEY and CDR2 SMNVEV (reference sequence). Trimming stripped 3 bases from V and 2 bases from J, with 17 bases between. CDR3 length: 16 residues. CDR3 nucleotides: TGTGCCAGCAGTTTGTGTTTCGAAGACAGCGCCTACGAGCAGTACTTC. Translating it yields CASSLCFEDSAYEQYF.

The CDR3 DNA reads as TGCAGCGTGGGACGGGGGTTTGGAGATACGCAGTATTTT. This codes for CSVGRGFGDTQYF. V is TRBV29-1 and J is TRBJ2-3, with D perhaps TRBD2 (6 bases). V lost 6 bases to trimming and J lost 5 bases, with 15 bases between them. Germline CDR1 is SQVTM and CDR2 is ANQGSEA. The CDR3 consists of 13 residues.

The V call is TRBV10-3, the J call TRBJ1-6; D call uncertain. The germline V and J ends were trimmed by 1 base and 5 bases, with 15 bases remaining between them. The CDR3 is 17 amino acids. The germline CDR1 and CDR2 sequences are ENHRY and SYGVKD. CDR3 coding DNA: TGTGCCATCAGTGAGTTTCAGGTGCCCGACCATAATTCACCCCTCCACTTT. It encodes CAISEFQVPDHNSPLHF.

The chain uses TRBV27 and TRBJ1-1; perhaps TRBD1 as D (6 bases). The V and J ends lost 4 bases and 7 bases respectively, with 19 bases between them. Germline V gives CDR1 MNHEY, CDR2 SMNVEV (reference sequence). The CDR3 is made up of 15 amino acids. The CDR3 nucleotides are TGTGCCAGCAGTTCTAGAGCGGGGGCGGTTCTTGAAGCTTTCTTT. It codes for CASSSRAGAVLEAFF.

The chain recombines TRBV28 with TRBJ1-1; D is possibly TRBD1 (5 bases). Looked up from germline, CDR1 is MDHEN and CDR2 is SYDVKM. V dropped 7 bases and J dropped 5 bases, with 20 bases sitting between them. The CDR3 spans 15 residues. CDR3 loop: CASTPPLVGGTEAFF. The CDR3, as DNA: TGTGCCAGCACACCTCCGCTAGTTGGGGGGACTGAAGCTTTCTTT.

The chain links TRBV6-6 to TRBJ2-7; 7 positions match TRBD2. The germline gives CDR1 MNHNY, CDR2 SVGAGI (reference sequence). The CDR3 consists of 15 residues. The ends lost 0 bases at V and 3 bases at J; junction bases unmatched: 5. CDR3 DNA sequence: TGTGCCAGCAGTTACTCCGAGCGGGGAGGCTACGAGCAGTACTTC. Translating gives CASSYSERGGYEQYF.

The gene calls are TRBV5-4 and TRBJ2-3; possibly TRBD2 for D (6 bases). CDR1 and CDR2 from the germline V gene are SGHNT and YYREEE (reference sequence). The CDR3 runs 15 residues. With 0 bases removed from V and 2 bases from J, the gap between germline ends came to 10 bases. The CDR3 DNA reads as TGTGCCAGCAGCTTGGGGGCGGGGCCCACAGATACGCAGTATTTT. Translated, it gives CASSLGAGPTDTQYF. The full variable domain, with the rest looked up from reference TRBV5-4 and TRBJ2-3, is ETGVTQSPTHLIKTRGQQVTLRCSSQSGHNTVSWYQQALGQGPQFIFQYYREEENGRGNFPPRFSGLQFPNYSSELNVNALELDDSALYLCASSLGAGPTDTQYFGPGTRLTVL.

A few counts support this clone. The J gene is TRBJ2-5, the V gene TRBV7-9; D unresolved. The V gene lost 1 base and the J gene lost 1 base, with 10 bases spanning the gap. CDR1 is SEHNR and CDR2 is FQNEAQ in the germline V gene (reference sequence). The CDR3 spans 15 residues. The CDR3 DNA follows: TGTGCCAGCAGCTTAGGACCGGAGCCCCAAGAGACCCAGTACTTC. This sequence encodes CASSLGPEPQETQYF.

The chain recombines TRBV15 with TRBJ1-4; D ambiguous. Germline CDR1 reads LNHNV; CDR2 reads YYDKDF (reference sequence). Between the trimmed V and J ends, which lost 5 bases and 8 bases, there was a span of 6 bases. The CDR3 loop spans 11 amino acids. The CDR3 region is CATSRQEKLFF. CDR3 DNA sequence: TGTGCCACCAGCCGACAAGAAAAACTGTTTTTT.

The gene calls are TRBV27 and TRBJ1-6, with D hard to call. The CDR3 is 14 residues long. Between the trimmed V and J ends, which lost 6 bases and 14 bases, there was a span of 20 bases. In germline, CDR1 is MNHEY, CDR2 SMNVEV (reference sequence). The CDR3 DNA is TGTGCCAGCAGCCCTGCTGTTGCCGCCAGGACCCTCCACTTT. Translation: CASSPAVAARTLHF.

Written as DNA, the CDR3 is TGTGCCAGCAGTTTACGCGGGGTCTATGAGCAGTTCTTC. Translation gives CASSLRGVYEQFF. This rearrangement joins TRBV28 to TRBJ2-1; TRBD2 might be the D (6 bases). Germline-derived CDR1 and CDR2 are MDHEN and SYDVKM. The CDR3 extends over 13 amino acids. V lost 2 bases and J lost 8, with 10 bases in between.

V usage is TRBV19 and J usage is TRBJ1-1; D is unresolved. V was clipped by 9 bases and J by 5 bases, with 10 bases between them. Germline V gene sequence: CDR1 LNHDA, CDR2 SQIVND (reference sequence). There are 11 residues in the CDR3. The CDR3: CASGTSTEAFF. The CDR3 DNA is TGTGCCAGCGGTACTAGTACTGAAGCTTTCTTT. Full variable domain (outside the CDR3, taken from reference TRBV19 and TRBJ1-1): DGGITQSPKYLFRKEGQNVTLSCEQNLNHDAMYWYRQDPGQGLRLIYYSQIVNDFQKGDIAEGYSVSREKKESFPLTVTSAQKNPTAFYLCASGTSTEAFFGQGTRLTVV.

This chain uses TRBV27 with TRBJ1-2, with D uncertain. Trimming shortened V by 5 bases and J by 4 bases, and 20 bases separated the two germline ends. Germline CDR1 is MNHEY and CDR2 is SMNVEV (reference sequence). The CDR3 spans 16 residues. CDR3 in DNA: TGTGCCAGCAGTAAGGAGCCGGGGTCGAGCAGCTATGGCTACACCTTC. This encodes CASSKEPGSSSYGYTF.

Only one count was recorded for this clone. V gene TRBV6-4 combines with J gene TRBJ2-1; D might be TRBD1 (8 bases). CDR1 and CDR2 from the germline V gene are MRHNA and SNTAGT. CDR3 length: 14 residues. The ends were cut back, 3 bases at V and 7 bases at J, with 13 bases in the middle. CDR3 in DNA: TGTGCCAGCAGTGAACAGGGGGGGACAAATGAGCAGTTCTTC. Translating gives CASSEQGGTNEQFF.